The sample holds one count of the clone carrying this T cell receptor (beta chain). Germline-derived CDR1 and CDR2 are SGHRS and YFSETQ. CDR3 length: 16 residues. The V gene end was trimmed by 4 bases and the J gene end by 4 bases; junction bases not matched to a gene: 13. These data are taken from a study of blood T cell repertoires in COVID-19. Assay: immunoSEQ multiplex PCR; the TCRdb copy retains only in-frame clones and omits some. This repertoire shows tens of thousands of clones, under 85% found once; its top ten account for around 7%. The source of this sequence is a man aged 50 to 60 with COVID-19, enrolled during active disease. Sequenced material: peripheral blood. The chain combines TRBV5-1 with TRBJ2-5; 7 nucleotides match TRBD2. For the CDR3, the DNA is TGCGCCAGCAGCCTTCTCGACATAAGGGAGGGAGAGACCCAGTACTTC. Its protein is CASSLLDIREGETQYF.